The clone carrying this T cell receptor beta chain was recorded only once. Its specificity is unknown. This specimen comes from a study of shared clonotypes between healthy human individuals. Study-wide results and limits: Deeper or shallower sequencing was expected to change how clonotypes are shared among donors. The authors sampled blood alone, and tissue repertoires likely differ.

CDR1 is SGHNT, CDR2 YYREEE, per germline (reference sequence). The V gene lost 0 bases and the J gene lost 3 bases, with 12 bases spanning the gap. CDR3 length: 16 residues. An approximately 200 ng quantity of DNA, roughly 29,000 T cell genomes, went into the sorted-subset replicate PCRs. Profiling relied on immunoSEQ multiplex PCR, and the TCRdb table lists in-frame clones only, not all of them. This sample has some 1.1 million clones, with 77% found just once. This rearrangement joins TRBV5-4 to TRBJ1-4; D might be TRBD1 (5 bases). This receptor was identified in a man aged 18 to 30 in good health. Some clones in this sample may be carry-over from other donors' samples. Material for sequencing was memory CD4+ T cells from PBMCs. Subset given: CD45RA-negative fraction. CDR3 residues: CASSLAVGRANEKLFF. CDR3 DNA sequence: TGTGCCAGCAGCTTGGCGGTGGGGCGAGCTAATGAAAAACTGTTTTTT. The full variable domain, its missing parts supplied by reference TRBV5-4 and TRBJ1-4, is ETGVTQSPTHLIKTRGQQVTLRCSSQSGHNTVSWYQQALGQGPQFIFQYYREEENGRGNFPPRFSGLQFPNYSSELNVNALELDDSALYLCASSLAVGRANEKLFFGSGTQLSVL.